A selection of T cell receptor beta chains follows, all from one sample in a study of shared clonotypes between healthy human individuals. Here immunoSEQ multiplex PCR was the method, and the copy in TCRdb shows in-frame clones only, minus some. The sample lists 550,000 to 700,000 clones, around three quarters occurring once. Sequencing was carried out using memory CD4+ T cells sorted from blood. The receptors were sampled from a young woman in good health. The CDR3 runs from the conserved cysteine through the conserved F or W. The D gene is left open where the match is weak. Part of the rows lack a size; the others show once, few, many or a class for expanded clones.

size,J,V,D,CDR3,DNA
NA,TRBJ1-2,TRBV5-4,TRBD1,CASSLDRGLYGYTF,TGTGCCAGCAGCTTGGACAGGGGGCTCTATGGCTACACCTTC
NA,TRBJ2-7,TRBV2,TRBD1,CASSPQGNAYEQYF,TGTGCCAGCAGTCCACAGGGGAATGCGTACGAGCAGTACTTC
NA,TRBJ1-2,TRBV6-5,NA,CASSGADRGYTF,TGTGCCAGCAGCGGGGCCGACCGTGGCTACACCTTC
NA,TRBJ1-3,TRBV7-9,TRBD1,CASVGRTGVSGNTIYF,TGTGCCAGCGTTGGACGGACAGGGGTTTCAGGAAACACCATATATTTT
NA,TRBJ2-2,TRBV18,NA,CASSPPLGPNTGELFF,TGTGCCAGCTCACCACCGTTGGGGCCGAACACCGGGGAGCTGTTTTTT
NA,TRBJ2-7,TRBV5-1,NA,CASSLGLGGEQYF,TGCGCCAGCAGCTTGGGACTGGGGGGCGAGCAGTACTTC
NA,TRBJ2-7,TRBV27,TRBD2,CASSSLAGGVYEQYF,TGTGCCAGCAGTTCGTTAGCGGGAGGAGTGTACGAGCAGTACTTC
NA,TRBJ1-1,TRBV29-1,NA,CSVVWGVNTEAFF,TGCAGCGTTGTTTGGGGAGTTAACACTGAAGCTTTCTTT
NA,TRBJ1-2,TRBV5-8,NA,CASSLEPGAQYGYTF,TGTGCCAGCAGCTTGGAGCCGGGGGCTCAATATGGCTACACCTTC
NA,TRBJ2-7,TRBV6-5,NA,CASSYSGPLQYF,TGTGCCAGCAGTTACTCGGGGCCTCTGCAGTACTTC
NA,TRBJ2-5,TRBV6-9,NA,CAMTTGSQETQYF,TGTGCCATGACGACCGGGAGCCAAGAGACCCAGTACTTC
NA,TRBJ2-7,TRBV19,TRBD2,CASSNPSGKGYEQYF,TGTGCCAGTAGTAACCCTAGCGGGAAGGGGTACGAGCAGTACTTC
NA,TRBJ2-7,TRBV7-9,TRBD2,CASSLAPRLAGAREQYF,TGTGCCAGCAGCTTAGCCCCGAGGCTAGCGGGAGCTCGGGAGCAGTACTTC
NA,TRBJ1-2,TRBV10-2,NA,CASSEGGYGYTF,TGCGCCAGCAGTGAAGGCGGCTATGGCTACACCTTC
once,TRBJ2-7,TRBV28,TRBD1,CASSRGQAVGEQYF,TGTGCCAGCAGCCGCGGACAGGCAGTCGGCGAGCAGTACTTC
NA,TRBJ2-1,TRBV29-1,NA,CSESRVNYNEQFF,TGCAGCGAGTCTAGGGTTAACTACAATGAGCAGTTCTTC
NA,TRBJ2-7,TRBV18,TRBD1,CASSPPDRGGGEQYF,TGTGCCAGCTCACCACCGGACAGGGGTGGGGGCGAGCAGTACTTC
NA,TRBJ2-3,TRBV11-2,NA,CASSLWSGSDTQYF,TGTGCCAGCAGCTTGTGGAGCGGGTCAGATACGCAGTATTTT
NA,TRBJ2-3,TRBV19,NA,CASSIMDYTDTQYF,TGTGCCAGTAGTATAATGGACTACACAGATACGCAGTATTTT
NA,TRBJ1-4,TRBV30,NA,CAWSTGTGPEKLFF,TGTGCCTGGAGTACAGGTACAGGGCCCGAAAAACTGTTTTTT
NA,TRBJ2-5,TRBV29-1,NA,CSVDGLGVETQYF,TGCAGCGTTGATGGCCTAGGGGTAGAGACCCAGTACTTC
NA,TRBJ2-2,TRBV14,NA,CASSRKWTANTGELFF,TGTGCCAGCAGCCGGAAATGGACAGCGAACACCGGGGAGCTGTTTTTT
once,TRBJ2-1,TRBV7-2,NA,CASSLVALVSNEQFF,TGTGCCAGCAGCTTAGTGGCCCTAGTGTCCAATGAGCAGTTCTTC
NA,TRBJ2-1,TRBV5-4,TRBD2,CASSFRTSGGNEQFF,TGTGCCAGCAGCTTTCGGACTAGCGGGGGCAATGAGCAGTTCTTC
NA,TRBJ2-6,TRBV5-1,NA,CASSLSREGANVLTF,TGCGCCAGCAGCTTATCCAGGGAAGGGGCCAACGTCCTGACTTTC
NA,TRBJ2-5,TRBV18,NA,CASSPSNLRQETQYF,TGTGCCAGCTCACCGTCTAACCTCAGACAAGAGACCCAGTACTTC
NA,TRBJ2-5,TRBV28,TRBD2,CASTKRLAGEVRETQYF,TGTGCCAGCACCAAAAGGCTAGCGGGAGAGGTTCGGGAGACCCAGTACTTC
NA,TRBJ2-5,TRBV18,NA,CASSPRTAYQETQYF,TGTGCCAGCTCACCACGGACAGCTTACCAAGAGACCCAGTACTTC
NA,TRBJ2-1,TRBV28,TRBD1,CASSRPGTGIYEQFF,TGTGCCAGCAGCCGTCCCGGGACAGGGATCTATGAGCAGTTCTTC
NA,TRBJ2-7,TRBV27,NA,CASSFSTETYEQYF,TGTGCCAGCAGTTTCTCGACAGAGACCTACGAGCAGTACTTC
NA,TRBJ2-5,TRBV10-3,NA,CAISEQGQETQYF,TGTGCCATCAGTGAGCAGGGTCAAGAGACCCAGTACTTC
once,TRBJ2-6,TRBV5-1,TRBD1,CASRGTGAAGANVLTF,TGCGCCAGCAGGGGTACAGGGGCCGCTGGGGCCAACGTCCTGACTTTC
NA,TRBJ2-7,TRBV10-1,TRBD1,CASQRTGSYEQYF,TGCGCCAGCCAACGGACAGGGTCGTACGAGCAGTACTTC
NA,TRBJ2-7,TRBV7-2,NA,CASSLTTGNYHEQYF,TGTGCCAGCAGCTTAACGACAGGCAACTACCACGAGCAGTACTTC
NA,TRBJ2-5,TRBV2,NA,CASSVGPNQETQYF,TGTGCCAGCAGTGTTGGTCCAAACCAAGAGACCCAGTACTTC
once,TRBJ2-1,TRBV11-2,NA,CASSLVSGASYNEQFF,TGTGCCAGCAGCTTAGTGTCAGGCGCGTCCTACAATGAGCAGTTCTTC
NA,TRBJ2-1,TRBV10-1,NA,CASTKSRGSSYNEQFF,TGCGCCAGCACAAAAAGTCGAGGGAGCTCCTACAATGAGCAGTTCTTC
NA,TRBJ1-3,TRBV19,NA,CASENIFSGNTIYF,TGTGCCAGTGAAAACATCTTCTCTGGAAACACCATATATTTT
NA,TRBJ2-7,TRBV6-5,TRBD1,CASSYVTGNYEQYF,TGTGCCAGCAGTTACGTGACAGGGAACTACGAGCAGTACTTC
NA,TRBJ2-7,TRBV2,TRBD1,CANGQGATYEQYF,TGTGCCAATGGACAGGGGGCTACCTACGAGCAGTACTTC
NA,TRBJ2-1,TRBV5-1,TRBD2,CASSLVLAGNEQFF,TGCGCCAGCAGCTTGGTACTAGCGGGCAATGAGCAGTTCTTC
NA,TRBJ2-7,TRBV6-5,NA,CASSPGPGDAYEQYF,TGTGCCAGCAGCCCTGGACCAGGGGATGCCTACGAGCAGTACTTC
NA,TRBJ1-2,TRBV2,NA,CASSPLAGTRSGYTF,TGTGCCAGCAGTCCACTTGCCGGGACTCGGTCGGGCTACACCTTC
NA,TRBJ1-4,TRBV30,NA,CAWDNLGDPFATNEKLFF,TGTGCCTGGGATAACCTGGGGGACCCCTTTGCAACTAATGAAAAACTGTTTTTT
NA,TRBJ2-3,TRBV6-5,NA,CASSLDRTDTQYF,TGTGCCAGCAGCCTCGATAGAACAGATACGCAGTATTTT
NA,TRBJ2-1,TRBV5-1,NA,CASSMDSSSYNEQFF,TGCGCCAGCAGCATGGACAGCTCCTCCTACAATGAGCAGTTCTTC
NA,TRBJ2-2,TRBV6-4,NA,CASSPQDTGELFF,TGTGCCAGCAGTCCACAGGACACCGGGGAGCTGTTTTTT
once,TRBJ2-3,TRBV30,NA,CAWSVRHTQYF,TGTGCCTGGAGTGTACGGCATACGCAGTATTTT
NA,TRBJ1-2,TRBV14,TRBD1,CASSQASRTGFGYTF,TGTGCCAGCAGCCAAGCTTCTCGGACAGGGTTTGGCTACACCTTC
NA,TRBJ1-3,TRBV19,NA,CASISPGVGNTIYF,TGTGCCAGTATCAGCCCAGGAGTCGGAAACACCATATATTTT
NA,TRBJ1-1,TRBV7-3,TRBD1,CASSHGTGGSEAFF,TGTGCCAGCAGCCATGGGACAGGGGGATCTGAAGCTTTCTTT
NA,TRBJ2-7,TRBV10-3,TRBD2,CAITSPREVGQYF,TGTGCCATCACCTCCCCCCGGGAGGTAGGGCAGTACTTC
NA,TRBJ2-7,TRBV10-2,NA,CASKSGYEQYF,TGCGCCAGCAAAAGCGGCTACGAGCAGTACTTC
NA,TRBJ2-7,TRBV10-3,TRBD2,CAIRSGGGTYEQYF,TGTGCCATCAGAAGCGGGGGAGGGACCTACGAGCAGTACTTC
NA,TRBJ2-3,TRBV7-2,TRBD2,CASSLAGGTDTQYF,TGTGCCAGCAGCTTAGCGGGAGGGACCGATACGCAGTATTTT
NA,TRBJ2-5,TRBV27,NA,CASNRWGSQETQYF,TGTGCCAGCAACCGCTGGGGGAGCCAAGAGACCCAGTACTTC
NA,TRBJ2-7,TRBV5-1,TRBD1,CASSVTQGVLPYEQYF,TGCGCCAGCAGCGTGACCCAGGGGGTGCTTCCCTACGAGCAGTACTTC
NA,TRBJ1-4,TRBV6-5,TRBD1,CASSPQGALRKLFF,TGTGCCAGCAGTCCACAGGGGGCTTTGCGGAAACTGTTTTTT
NA,TRBJ2-7,TRBV5-1,NA,CASSLARDSENYEQYF,TGCGCCAGCAGCTTGGCCCGAGATAGCGAAAACTACGAGCAGTACTTC
NA,TRBJ2-7,TRBV5-1,TRBD2,CASSKTSSEIEQYF,TGCGCCAGCAGCAAGACTAGCTCTGAGATCGAGCAGTACTTC